These T cell receptor beta chains were read from a single sample in a study of T cells in Graves' hyperthyroidism and ophthalmopathy. TCRdb ran MiXCR on the multiplex PCR reads and lists one entry per CDR3 protein. The sample includes fewer than 550,000 distinct CDR3 sequences, around a sixth of them seen just once. Sequenced input: blood. Receptor source: a woman between 18 and 29 years old with Graves' hyperthyroidism. Each CDR3 is given with its conserved first and last residue. The D gene is left open where the match is weak. Clone size is stated in some rows and not others, as once, few, many or a class when expanded.

d_call	v_call	j_call	clone_size	cdr3_nt	cdr3_aa
-	TRBV2	TRBJ2-5	many	TGTGCCAGCAGTGAAGAGGCGGCAGGGACCCAAGAGACCCAGTACTTC	CASSEEAAGTQETQYF
-	TRBV29-1	TRBJ2-5	-	TGCAGCGTTGACAATGTGGCCGCTCCTCCAGAGACCCAGTACTTC	CSVDNVAAPPETQYF
TRBD1	TRBV3-1	TRBJ2-7	many	TGTGCCAGCAGCCAAGCTCGGACAGGACCCGGAGAGCAGTACTTC	CASSQARTGPGEQYF
TRBD1	TRBV7-6	TRBJ2-1	few	TGTGCCAGCAGCTTAGTTTTGGGACAGGGAAATGAGCAGTTCTTC	CASSLVLGQGNEQFF
-	TRBV6-1	TRBJ1-1	few	TGTGCCAGCAACAGCCTCACCGGTGAAGCTTTCTTT	CASNSLTGEAFF
-	TRBV6-2/TRBV6-3	TRBJ2-5	many	TGTGCCAGCAGTTCGATGAAAGGACGGCTCCAAGAGACCCAGTACTTC	CASSSMKGRLQETQYF
TRBD2	TRBV5-1	TRBJ2-3	-	TGCGCCAGCAGCCAGGGACCTCGCGGGAGAACAGATACGCAGTATTTT	CASSQGPRGRTDTQYF
-	TRBV20-1	TRBJ2-1	many	TGCAGTGCTAAGGACGGAAACAATGAGCAGTTCTTC	CSAKDGNNEQFF
-	TRBV7-9	TRBJ2-3	-	TGTGCCAGCAGCTTAGAGAACACAGATACGCAGTATTTT	CASSLENTDTQYF
-	TRBV19	TRBJ1-1	few	TGTGCCAGTAGTATGGGACGGGCGAACACTGAAGCTTTCTTT	CASSMGRANTEAFF
-	TRBV24-1	TRBJ2-1	-	TGTGCCACCAGTGAGCGCGGGAACTCCTACAATGAGCAGTTCTTC	CATSERGNSYNEQFF
-	TRBV6-6	TRBJ2-5	many	TGTGCCAGCAGTTACGGCGGGGCGACTGCCGAGGAGACCCAGTACTTC	CASSYGGATAEETQYF
TRBD1	TRBV2	TRBJ1-1	-	TGTGCCAGCAGTGACAGGGGGCTTCTTAACACTGAAGCTTTCTTT	CASSDRGLLNTEAFF
TRBD1	TRBV12-3/TRBV12-4	TRBJ1-3	many	TGTGCCAGCAGTGCCGAGACAGGGGGCTCTGGAAACACCATATATTTT	CASSAETGGSGNTIYF
TRBD1	TRBV12-3/TRBV12-4	TRBJ1-4	many	TGTGCCAGCAGCCGTGACAGGGATGAAAAACTGTTTTTT	CASSRDRDEKLFF
-	TRBV5-1	TRBJ2-7	few	TGTGCCAGCAGCTTGAACTCCGGAACGGACGAGCAGTACTTC	CASSLNSGTDEQYF
TRBD2	TRBV12-5	TRBJ2-5	few	TGTGCTAGTGGTTTGGTCCTAGGGACTAGCGGGAGCTGGGGCCAAGAGACCCAGTACTTC	CASGLVLGTSGSWGQETQYF
-	TRBV6-1	TRBJ2-1	few	TGTGCCAGCAGTTTTAGCGGAGACTCCTACAATGAGCAGTTCTTC	CASSFSGDSYNEQFF